Sequencing of this T cell receptor (beta chain) was carried out in a study of shared clonotypes between healthy human individuals. Study-wide background: Plates per donor: three CD4 naive, three CD4 memory, two CD8 naive, one CD8 memory.

Germline V CDR1 and CDR2: MNHEY, SVGAGI. V lost 5 bases, J lost 4 bases, and 14 bases lay in between. CDR3 size: 14 residues. How the authors handled the data: Owing to the provision of junction-only sequences devoid of quality scores by immunoSEQ, filtering differed. Sequenced by immunoSEQ multiplex PCR; TCRdb stores in-frame clones only, minus some. V and J calls and clone size come straight from that table; D and trimming were deduced from the DNA. This sample has about 2.4 million clones, with 93% found just once. The chain uses TRBV6-5 and TRBJ1-1, with a tentative D call TRBD1 (5 bases). The source material was naive CD4+ T cells from PBMCs. Described subset: CD45RA+ positively selected. The sequence derives from a man between 18 and 35 years old in good health. Some clones in this sample may be carry-over from other donors' samples. Here the CDR3 reads CASSPQNGGTEAFF. Here the CDR3 DNA reads TGTGCCAGCAGTCCCCAAAATGGGGGCACTGAAGCTTTCTTT.